This record covers a single TCR beta chain. The antigen remains undetermined. This sample is drawn from a study of graft-versus-host responses after intestinal transplantation. Regarding the study as a whole: With peak circulating GvH clone levels came an association with early post-transplant HvG declines.

Sequencing was performed with immunoSEQ multiplex PCR; in TCRdb, only in-frame clones are kept and a portion is missing. The sample lists tens of thousands of clones; 80% to 90% were seen once. Germline-derived CDR1 and CDR2 are SGHTA and FQGNSA. This CDR3 contains 16 residues. V dropped 2 bases and J dropped 2 bases, with 15 bases sitting between them. Sequencing used unstimulated CD8+ T cells sorted from spleen or lymph node cells, obtained before intestinal transplant. This clonotype originated in a human donor who received an intestinal transplant. The rearrangement joins TRBV7-2 to TRBJ1-2, with D possibly being TRBD1 (5 bases). The CDR3 coding sequence is TGTGCCAGCAGCTTAAGAATGGAGGGGCGCAACTATGGCTACACCTTC. It translates to CASSLRMEGRNYGYTF.